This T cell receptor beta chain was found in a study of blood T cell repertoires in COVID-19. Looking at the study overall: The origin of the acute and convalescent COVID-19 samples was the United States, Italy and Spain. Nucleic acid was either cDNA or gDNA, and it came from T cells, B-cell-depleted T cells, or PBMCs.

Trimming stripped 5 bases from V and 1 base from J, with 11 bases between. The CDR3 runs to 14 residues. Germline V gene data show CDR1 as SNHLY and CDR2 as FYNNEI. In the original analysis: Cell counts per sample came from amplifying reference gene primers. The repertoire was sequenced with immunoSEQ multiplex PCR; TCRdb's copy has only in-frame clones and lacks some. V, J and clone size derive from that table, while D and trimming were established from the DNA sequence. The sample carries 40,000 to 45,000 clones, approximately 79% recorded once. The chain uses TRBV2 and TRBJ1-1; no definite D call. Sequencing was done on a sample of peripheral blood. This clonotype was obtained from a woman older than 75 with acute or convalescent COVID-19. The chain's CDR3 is CASSFAVKNTEAFF. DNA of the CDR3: TGTGCCAGCAGTTTTGCGGTTAAGAACACTGAAGCTTTCTTT. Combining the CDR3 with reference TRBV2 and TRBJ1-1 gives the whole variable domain EPEVTQTPSHQVTQMGQEVILRCVPISNHLYFYWYRQILGQKVEFLVSFYNNEISEKSEIFDDQFSVERPDGSNFTLKIRSTKLEDSAMYFCASSFAVKNTEAFFGQGTRLTVV.